The TCR beta chain under discussion was sequenced for a study of blood T cell repertoires in COVID-19 (dated by TCRdb to 2019 to 2021). Notes on the research overall: Collaborator samples came from the United States, Italy and Spain and covered acute and convalescent phases of COVID-19. Samples came from the ongoing ImmuneRACE study (first 160 participants) plus 1,254 subjects from 6 global collaborators. The sample metadata nearly always contained a de-identified subject ID, COVID-19 status, age in years and sex. The repertoires were released in a freely available public database meant as a resource for research on the immune response to SARS-CoV-2. The prospective study material was composed of cDNA or gDNA derived from T cells, B-cell-depleted T cells, or PBMCs. Where HLA class I and class II types were available, the types were taken from metadata supplied by the sample provider, not from assay-based typing. Deeply sampled blood TCRbeta repertoires from subjects exposed to, actively infected with, or recovered from COVID-19 were included in the dataset.

General findings and caveats noted by the study authors: How much clinical and demographic metadata was included differed by source and by participant, and the metadata was provided uncurated.

TCRbeta CDR3 regions were amplified from genomic DNA by means of the immunoSEQ Assay, a bias-controlled multiplex PCR. On the authors' methods: The number of nucleated cells in each sample was estimated from the amplification of reference gene primers within the assay. Sequence reads were collapsed and filtered to measure the absolute abundance of every unique TCRbeta CDR3 rearrangement. Productive Simpson clonality was computed per sample as the square root of Simpson's diversity index over productive rearrangements. TCRdb retrieved this table from immuneACCESS and kept in-frame rearrangements only. Not all clones are present; in checked studies, unresolved V genes account for under half, and no reason is known for the remainder. From that table come the V and J calls and clone size; the DNA was used to work out D and trimming. Across this sample there are some 49,000 clones, with 85% seen only once. Roughly 10% of the sample is taken by the ten largest.

V is clipped by 4 bases and J by 7 bases, and the sequence between their germline boundaries is 11 bases long. The CDR3, cysteine through phenylalanine, is 12 amino acids long. Left in the record is the CDR3 DNA by itself, 36 bases read in frame from the first base. CDR1 and CDR2, looked up from the germline V gene (reference sequence), are SGHKS and YYEKEE. A remark on this clone: Its target antigen remains unknown. No base quality information exists; no much larger clone differs at one position.

Collaborating institutions collected whole blood in K2EDTA tubes following their own protocols. Collaborator samples were shipped for TCRbeta analysis as frozen whole blood, isolated PBMCs, or DNA extracted from either sample type. The sequence links TRBV5-5 to TRBJ1-2; the D gene lacks a confident call. The origin of this receptor is a human donor in a cohort sampled during active COVID-19. The sample taken for sequencing was peripheral blood. The nucleotide sequence reads as follows: TGTGCCAGCAGCGCATACGGTGGTGGCTACACCTTC. Its translation reads: CASSAYGGGYTF.